This TCR beta chain was observed in a study of CD8+CD57+ T cells in acquired aplastic anemia. Study summary: Sorted cells (CD4+ and CD8+) yielded DNA amounts that averaged approximately 2.9 ug.

Study results and limitations: Researchers report that twenty-nine CD8+ CDR3 sequences appeared in both patients and controls. CD8+ Simpson's diversity in patients was not significantly different from that in controls.

According to the study, genomic DNA was the template for TCR beta VDJ and CDR3 profiling. A single record per CDR3 protein comes from TCRdb applying MiXCR to the reads. The sample carries hundreds of thousands of distinct CDR3 sequences, around three fifths recorded once. Trimming cost V 4 bases and J 3 bases; bases outside gene matches: 15. From germline, CDR1 is SEHNR and CDR2 FQNEAQ (reference sequence). The CDR3 extends over 18 amino acids. As regards this clonotype: Its specificity is not known.

By flow cytometry, patients selected for sequencing had shown an expansion of CD8+CD57+ cells. No therapy had been given to the patients at the time of blood sampling. The source of this sequence is a human donor with aplastic anemia. The source material was sorted CD4+, CD8+, or CD8+CD57+ T cells (not recorded which) from PBMCs. The genes are TRBV7-9 and TRBJ2-7; 10 bases agree with TRBD2. CDR3 amino acids: CASSSTAQTSGWIYEQYF. Here the CDR3 DNA reads TGTGCCAGCAGCTCCACCGCCCAGACTAGCGGGTGGATCTACGAGCAGTACTTC.